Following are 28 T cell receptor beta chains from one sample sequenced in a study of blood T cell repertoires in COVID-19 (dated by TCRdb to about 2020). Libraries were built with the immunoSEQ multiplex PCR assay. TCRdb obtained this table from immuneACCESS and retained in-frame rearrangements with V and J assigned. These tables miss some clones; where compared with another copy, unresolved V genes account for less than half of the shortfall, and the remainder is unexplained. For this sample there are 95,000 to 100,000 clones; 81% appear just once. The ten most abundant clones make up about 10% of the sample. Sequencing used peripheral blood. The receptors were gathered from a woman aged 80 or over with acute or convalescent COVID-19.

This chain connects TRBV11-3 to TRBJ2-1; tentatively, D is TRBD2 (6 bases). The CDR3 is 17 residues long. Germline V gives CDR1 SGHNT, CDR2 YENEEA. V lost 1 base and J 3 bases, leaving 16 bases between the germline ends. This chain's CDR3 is CASSLAGAGGNYNEQFF. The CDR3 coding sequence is TGTGCCAGCAGCTTAGCGGGCGCCGGAGGGAACTACAATGAGCAGTTCTTC.

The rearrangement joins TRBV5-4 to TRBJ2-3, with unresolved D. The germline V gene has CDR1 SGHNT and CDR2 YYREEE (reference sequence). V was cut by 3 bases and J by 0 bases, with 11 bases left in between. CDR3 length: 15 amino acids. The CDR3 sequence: CASSSASGSTDTQYF. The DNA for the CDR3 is TGTGCCAGCAGCTCTGCGTCCGGGAGCACAGATACGCAGTATTTT.

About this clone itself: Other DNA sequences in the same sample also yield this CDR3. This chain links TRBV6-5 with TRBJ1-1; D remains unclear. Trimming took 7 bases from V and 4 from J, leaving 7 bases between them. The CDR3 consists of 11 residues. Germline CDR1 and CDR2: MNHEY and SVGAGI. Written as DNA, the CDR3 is TGTGCCAGCACACGAGGCACTGAAGCTTTCTTT. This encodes CASTRGTEAFF.

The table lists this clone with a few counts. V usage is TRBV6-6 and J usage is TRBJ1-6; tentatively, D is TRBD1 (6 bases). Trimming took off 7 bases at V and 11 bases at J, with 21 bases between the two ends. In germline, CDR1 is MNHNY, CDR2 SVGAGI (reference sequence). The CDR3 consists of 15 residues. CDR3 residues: CASKTGSAFGAPLHF. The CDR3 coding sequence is TGTGCCAGCAAAACAGGGTCCGCTTTTGGGGCACCCCTCCACTTT.

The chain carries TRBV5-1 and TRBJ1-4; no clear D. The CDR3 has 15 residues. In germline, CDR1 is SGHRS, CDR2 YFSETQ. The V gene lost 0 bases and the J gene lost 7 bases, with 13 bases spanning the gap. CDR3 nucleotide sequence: TGCGCCAGCAGCTTGGCGGGTGGTGGTAGTGAAAAACTGTTTTTT. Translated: CASSLAGGGSEKLFF.

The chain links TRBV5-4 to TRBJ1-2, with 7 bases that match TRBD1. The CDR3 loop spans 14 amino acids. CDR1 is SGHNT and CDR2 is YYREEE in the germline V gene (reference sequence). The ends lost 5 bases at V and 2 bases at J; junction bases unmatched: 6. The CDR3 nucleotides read TGTGCCAGCAGTCCTCCGGGACAGAACTATGGCTACACCTTC. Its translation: CASSPPGQNYGYTF.

In DNA, the CDR3 is TGTGCCAGCAGCTTGGCGGGGGGGCCGGTGGCCGGGGAGCTGTTTTTT. It is translated as CASSLAGGPVAGELFF. The chain has TRBV5-4 and TRBJ2-2; 8 nucleotides line up with TRBD2. This CDR3 contains 16 residues. Losses at the gene ends were 0 bases for V and 6 bases for J; bases not matched to a gene: 7. CDR1 is SGHNT and CDR2 is YYREEE in the germline V gene (reference sequence).

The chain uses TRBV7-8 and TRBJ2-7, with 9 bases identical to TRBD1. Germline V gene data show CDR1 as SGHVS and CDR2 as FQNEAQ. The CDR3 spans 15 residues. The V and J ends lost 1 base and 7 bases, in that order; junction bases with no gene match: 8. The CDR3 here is CASSLVWTGAGEQYF. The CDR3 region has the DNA TGTGCCAGCAGCTTAGTATGGACAGGGGCCGGTGAGCAGTACTTC.

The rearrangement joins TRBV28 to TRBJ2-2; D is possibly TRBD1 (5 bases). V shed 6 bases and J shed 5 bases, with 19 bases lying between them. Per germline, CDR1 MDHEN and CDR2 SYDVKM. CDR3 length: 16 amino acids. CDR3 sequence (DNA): TGTGCCAGCAGCTACGGTGGGAACCAGGGTACCGGGGAGCTGTTTTTT. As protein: CASSYGGNQGTGELFF. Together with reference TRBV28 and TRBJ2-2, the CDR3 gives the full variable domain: DVKVTQSSRYLVKRTGEKVFLECVQDMDHENMFWYRQDPGLGLRLIYFSYDVKMKEKGDIPEGYSVSREKKERFSLILESASTNQTSMYLCASSYGGNQGTGELFFGEGSRLTVL.

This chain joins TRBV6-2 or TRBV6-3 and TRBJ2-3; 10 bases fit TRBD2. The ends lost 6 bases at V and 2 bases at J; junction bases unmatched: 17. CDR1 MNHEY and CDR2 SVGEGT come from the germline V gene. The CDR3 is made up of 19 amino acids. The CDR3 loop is CASRPTLAGGPNATDTQYF. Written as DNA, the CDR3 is TGTGCCAGCAGACCTACCTTAGCGGGGGGTCCCAATGCCACAGATACGCAGTATTTT.

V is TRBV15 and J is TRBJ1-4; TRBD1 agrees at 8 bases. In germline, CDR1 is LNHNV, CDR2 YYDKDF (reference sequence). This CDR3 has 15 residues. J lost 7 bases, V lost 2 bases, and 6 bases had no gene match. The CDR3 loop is CATSRSIQGGEKLFF. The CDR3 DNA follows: TGTGCCACCAGCAGATCAATACAGGGGGGTGAAAAACTGTTTTTT.

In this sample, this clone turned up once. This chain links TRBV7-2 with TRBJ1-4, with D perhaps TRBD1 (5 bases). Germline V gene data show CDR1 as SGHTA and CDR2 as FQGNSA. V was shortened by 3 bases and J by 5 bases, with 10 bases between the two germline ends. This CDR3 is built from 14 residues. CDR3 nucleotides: TGTGCCAGCAGCTTGGGGGGGGTAAATGAAAAACTGTTTTTT. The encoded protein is CASSLGGVNEKLFF.

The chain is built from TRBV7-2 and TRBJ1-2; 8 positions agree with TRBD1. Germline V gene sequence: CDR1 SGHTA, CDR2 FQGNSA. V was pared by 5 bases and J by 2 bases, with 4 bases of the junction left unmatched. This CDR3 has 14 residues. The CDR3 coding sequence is TGTGCCAGCAGCCCAACAGGGGGGAACTATGGCTACACCTTC. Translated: CASSPTGGNYGYTF.

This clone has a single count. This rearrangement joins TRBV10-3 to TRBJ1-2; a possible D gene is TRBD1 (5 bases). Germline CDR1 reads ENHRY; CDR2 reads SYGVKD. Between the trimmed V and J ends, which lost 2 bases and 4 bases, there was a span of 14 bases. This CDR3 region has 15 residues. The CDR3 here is CAISEGRGELYGYTF. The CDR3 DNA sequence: TGTGCCATCAGTGAGGGGCGGGGGGAGCTCTATGGCTACACCTTC.

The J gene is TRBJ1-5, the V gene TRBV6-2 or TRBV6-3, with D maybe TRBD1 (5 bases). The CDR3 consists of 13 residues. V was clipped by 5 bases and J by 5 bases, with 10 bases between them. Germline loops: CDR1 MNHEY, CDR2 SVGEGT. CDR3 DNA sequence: TGTGCCAGCAGTCGGGGGGGGGATCAGCCCCAGCATTTT. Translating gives CASSRGGDQPQHF.

This chain's CDR3 is CASSPGQGGVGYTF. CDR3 in DNA: TGTGCCAGCAGCCCGGGACAGGGAGGGGTTGGCTACACCTTC. The chain links TRBV7-2 to TRBJ1-2; 9 positions agree with TRBD1. The CDR3 contains 14 residues. J was trimmed by 7 bases and V by 5 bases; bases with no gene match: 8. Germline CDR1 and CDR2: SGHTA and FQGNSA.

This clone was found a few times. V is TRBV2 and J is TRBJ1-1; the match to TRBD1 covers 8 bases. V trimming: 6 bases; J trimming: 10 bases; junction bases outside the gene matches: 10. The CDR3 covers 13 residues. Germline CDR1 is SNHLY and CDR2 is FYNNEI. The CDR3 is CASRGQGFSGAFF. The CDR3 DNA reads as TGTGCCAGCAGAGGACAGGGTTTTTCCGGAGCTTTCTTT.

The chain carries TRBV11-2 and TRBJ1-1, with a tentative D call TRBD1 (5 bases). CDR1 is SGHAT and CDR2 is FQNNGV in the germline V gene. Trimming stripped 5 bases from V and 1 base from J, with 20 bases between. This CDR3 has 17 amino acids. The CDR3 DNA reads TGTGCCAGCAGCACGCGACTCAAGACAGCCAAGAACACTGAAGCTTTCTTT. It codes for CASSTRLKTAKNTEAFF.

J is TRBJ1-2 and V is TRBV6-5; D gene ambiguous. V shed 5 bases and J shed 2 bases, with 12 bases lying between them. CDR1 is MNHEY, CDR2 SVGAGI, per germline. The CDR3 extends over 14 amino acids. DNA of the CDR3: TGTGCCAGCAGTCCGCGAGGGCGGAACTATGGCTACACCTTC. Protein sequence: CASSPRGRNYGYTF.

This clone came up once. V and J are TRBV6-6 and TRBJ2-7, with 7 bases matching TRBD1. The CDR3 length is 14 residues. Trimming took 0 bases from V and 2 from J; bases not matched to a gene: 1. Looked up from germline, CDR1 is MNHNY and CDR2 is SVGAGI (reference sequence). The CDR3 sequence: CASSYSTGAYEQYV. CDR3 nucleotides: TGTGCCAGCAGTTACTCCACAGGGGCCTACGAGCAGTACGTC.

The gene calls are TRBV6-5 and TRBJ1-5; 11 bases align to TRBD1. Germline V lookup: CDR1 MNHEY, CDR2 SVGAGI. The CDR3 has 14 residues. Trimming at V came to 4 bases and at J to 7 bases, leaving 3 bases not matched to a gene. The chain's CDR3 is CASSFRDRGQPQHF. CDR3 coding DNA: TGTGCCAGCAGTTTCCGGGACAGGGGGCAGCCCCAGCATTTT.

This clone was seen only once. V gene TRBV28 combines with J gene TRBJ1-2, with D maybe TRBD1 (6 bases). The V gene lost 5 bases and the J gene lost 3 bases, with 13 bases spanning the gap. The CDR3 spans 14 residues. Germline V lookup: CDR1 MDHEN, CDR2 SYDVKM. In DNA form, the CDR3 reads TGTGCCAGCAGTCTGACAGGTCCTTACTATGGCTACACCTTC. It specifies CASSLTGPYYGYTF.

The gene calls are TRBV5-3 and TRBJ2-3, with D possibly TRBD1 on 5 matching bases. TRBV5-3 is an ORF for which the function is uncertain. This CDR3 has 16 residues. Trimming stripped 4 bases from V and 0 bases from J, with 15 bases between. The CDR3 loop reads CARSLRNRKSTDTQYF. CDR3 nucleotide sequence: TGTGCCAGAAGCCTTAGAAACAGGAAAAGCACAGATACGCAGTATTTT.

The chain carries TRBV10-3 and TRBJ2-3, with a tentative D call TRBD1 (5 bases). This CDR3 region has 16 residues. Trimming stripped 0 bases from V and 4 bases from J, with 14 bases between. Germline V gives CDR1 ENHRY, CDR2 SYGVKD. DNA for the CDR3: TGTGCCATCAGTGAGTCTGGGCAGGGTGGACCAGATACGCAGTATTTT. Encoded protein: CAISESGQGGPDTQYF.

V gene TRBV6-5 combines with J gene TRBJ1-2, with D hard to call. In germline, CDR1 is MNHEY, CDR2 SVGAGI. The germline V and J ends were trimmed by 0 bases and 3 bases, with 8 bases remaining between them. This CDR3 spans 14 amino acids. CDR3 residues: CASSYSGRYYGYTF. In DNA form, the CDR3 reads TGTGCCAGCAGTTACTCGGGGAGATACTATGGCTACACCTTC.

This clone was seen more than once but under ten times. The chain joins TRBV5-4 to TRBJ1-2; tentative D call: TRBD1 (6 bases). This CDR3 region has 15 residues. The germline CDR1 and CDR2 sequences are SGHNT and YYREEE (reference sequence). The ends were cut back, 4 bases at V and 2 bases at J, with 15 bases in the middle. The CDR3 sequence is CASSIGTSRNYGYTF. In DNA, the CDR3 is TGTGCCAGCAGCATCGGGACATCGAGGAACTATGGCTACACCTTC.

CDR3 region: CASSLGTGGDQPQHF. The CDR3 nucleotides are TGTGCCAGCAGCCTAGGGACAGGGGGCGATCAGCCCCAGCATTTT. The chain carries TRBV7-9 and TRBJ1-5; TRBD1 matches at 12 bases. Trimming took 5 bases from V and 5 from J; bases not matched to a gene: 4. The CDR3 sequence is 15 residues long. CDR1 is SEHNR, CDR2 FQNEAQ, per germline (reference sequence).

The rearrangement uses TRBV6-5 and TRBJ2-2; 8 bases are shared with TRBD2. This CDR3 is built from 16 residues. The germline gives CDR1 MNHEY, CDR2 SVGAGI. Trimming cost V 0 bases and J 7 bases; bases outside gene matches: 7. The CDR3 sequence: CASSYSIGLASGELFF. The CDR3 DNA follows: TGTGCCAGCAGTTACTCGATTGGACTAGCTAGCGGGGAGCTGTTTTTT.